This TCR beta chain was found in a study of blood T cells in healthy people across ages. With a J-beta primer mix and a sample-barcoded 5' primer, a second PCR ran roughly 6 to 11 cycles. TCRdb analysed the 5' RACE reads with MiXCR anew, one entry per CDR3 protein. Of about 930,000 distinct CDR3 sequences in the sample, almost 30% were seen once. In its sample, this clonotype was seen a few times. In germline, CDR1 is GTSNPN, CDR2 SVGIG (reference sequence). V lost 0 bases, J lost 5 bases, and 11 bases lay in between. The CDR3 is 14 residues long. Every donor provided 9.5 to 10 milliliters of peripheral blood. These sequences were also reported in another study, on T cells of mothers and their children.

The receptor's source is a middle-aged woman in good health. Sequenced material: blood. The chain has TRBV30 and TRBJ1-5, with D hard to call. CDR3 in amino acids: CAWSVRGLHQPQHF. The CDR3 DNA reads as TGTGCCTGGAGTGTACGAGGACTTCATCAGCCCCAGCATTTT.